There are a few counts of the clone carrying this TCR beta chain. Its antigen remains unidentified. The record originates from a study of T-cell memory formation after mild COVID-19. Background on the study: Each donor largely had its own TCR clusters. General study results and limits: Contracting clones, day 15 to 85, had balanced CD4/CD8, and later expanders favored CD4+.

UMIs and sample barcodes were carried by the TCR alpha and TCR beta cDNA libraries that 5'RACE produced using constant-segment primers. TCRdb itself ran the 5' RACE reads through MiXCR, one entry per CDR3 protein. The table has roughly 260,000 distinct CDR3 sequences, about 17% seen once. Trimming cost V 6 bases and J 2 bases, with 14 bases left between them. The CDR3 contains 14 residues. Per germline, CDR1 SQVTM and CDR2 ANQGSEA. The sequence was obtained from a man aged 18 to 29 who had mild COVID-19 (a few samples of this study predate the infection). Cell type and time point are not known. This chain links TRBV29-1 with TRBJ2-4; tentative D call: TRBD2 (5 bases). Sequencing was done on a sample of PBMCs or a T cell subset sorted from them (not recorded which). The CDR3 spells CSVTTEGSKNIQYF. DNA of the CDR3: TGCAGCGTCACCACTGAGGGATCCAAAAACATTCAGTACTTC. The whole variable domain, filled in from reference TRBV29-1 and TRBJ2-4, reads SAVISQKPSRDICQRGTSLTIQCQVDSQVTMMFWYRQQPGQSLTLIATANQGSEATYESGFVIDKFPISRPNLTFSTLTVSNMSPEDSSIYLCSVTTEGSKNIQYFGAGTRLSVL.